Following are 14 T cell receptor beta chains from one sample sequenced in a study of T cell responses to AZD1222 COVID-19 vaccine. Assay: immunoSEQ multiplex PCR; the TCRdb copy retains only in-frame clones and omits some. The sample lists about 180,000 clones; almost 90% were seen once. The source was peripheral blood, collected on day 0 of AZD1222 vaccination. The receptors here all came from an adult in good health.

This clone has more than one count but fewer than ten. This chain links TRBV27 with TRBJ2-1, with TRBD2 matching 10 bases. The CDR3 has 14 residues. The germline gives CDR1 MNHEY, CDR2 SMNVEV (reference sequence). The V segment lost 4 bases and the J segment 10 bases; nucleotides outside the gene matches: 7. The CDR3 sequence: CASSSQGLAVEQFF. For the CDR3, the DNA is TGTGCCAGCAGTTCCCAAGGACTAGCGGTCGAGCAGTTCTTC.

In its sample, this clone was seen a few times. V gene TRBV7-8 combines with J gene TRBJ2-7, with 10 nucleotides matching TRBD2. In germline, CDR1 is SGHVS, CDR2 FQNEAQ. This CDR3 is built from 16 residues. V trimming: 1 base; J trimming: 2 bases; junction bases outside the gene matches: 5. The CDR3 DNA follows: TGTGCCAGCAGCTTAGACTCTAGCGGGGGAGCCTACGAGCAGTACTTC. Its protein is CASSLDSSGGAYEQYF.

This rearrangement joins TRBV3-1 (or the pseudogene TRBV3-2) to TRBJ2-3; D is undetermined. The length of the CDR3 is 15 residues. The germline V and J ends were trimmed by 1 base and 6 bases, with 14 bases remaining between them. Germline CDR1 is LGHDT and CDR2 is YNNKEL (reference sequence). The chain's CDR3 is CASSQVGIAIDTQYF. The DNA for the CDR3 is TGTGCCAGCAGCCAAGTTGGGATCGCGATCGATACGCAGTATTTT.

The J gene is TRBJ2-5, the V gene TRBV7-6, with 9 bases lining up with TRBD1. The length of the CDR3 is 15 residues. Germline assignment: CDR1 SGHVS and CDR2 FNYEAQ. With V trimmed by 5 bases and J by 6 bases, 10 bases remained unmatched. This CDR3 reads CASSPRDRAWQTQYF. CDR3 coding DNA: TGTGCCAGCAGCCCTAGGGACAGGGCGTGGCAGACCCAGTACTTC.

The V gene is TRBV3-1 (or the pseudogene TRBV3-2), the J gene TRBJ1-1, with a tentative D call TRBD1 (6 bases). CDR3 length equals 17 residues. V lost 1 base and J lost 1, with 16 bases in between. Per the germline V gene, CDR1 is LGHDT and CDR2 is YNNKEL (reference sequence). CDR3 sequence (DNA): TGTGCCAGCAGCCAAGTAACCGGGGGGGCCGGGAACACTGAAGCTTTCTTT. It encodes CASSQVTGGAGNTEAFF.

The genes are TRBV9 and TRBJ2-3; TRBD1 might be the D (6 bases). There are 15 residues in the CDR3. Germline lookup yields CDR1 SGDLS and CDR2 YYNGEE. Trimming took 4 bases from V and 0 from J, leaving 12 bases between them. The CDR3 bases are TGTGCCAGCAGCTCCGAACAGGGTAGCACAGATACGCAGTATTTT. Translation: CASSSEQGSTDTQYF.

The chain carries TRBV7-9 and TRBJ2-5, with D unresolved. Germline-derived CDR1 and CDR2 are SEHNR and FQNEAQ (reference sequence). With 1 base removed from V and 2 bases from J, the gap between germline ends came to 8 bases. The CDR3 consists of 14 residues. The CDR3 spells CASSLESYQETQYF. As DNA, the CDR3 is TGTGCCAGCAGCTTAGAGAGTTATCAAGAGACCCAGTACTTC.

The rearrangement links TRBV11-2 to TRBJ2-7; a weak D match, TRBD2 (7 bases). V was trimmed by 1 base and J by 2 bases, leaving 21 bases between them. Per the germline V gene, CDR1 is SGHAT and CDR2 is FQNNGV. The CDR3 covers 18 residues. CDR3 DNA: TGTGCCAGCAGCTTAGGAGGCGGGGGCAATTATGCTACCTACGAGCAGTACTTC. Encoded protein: CASSLGGGGNYATYEQYF.

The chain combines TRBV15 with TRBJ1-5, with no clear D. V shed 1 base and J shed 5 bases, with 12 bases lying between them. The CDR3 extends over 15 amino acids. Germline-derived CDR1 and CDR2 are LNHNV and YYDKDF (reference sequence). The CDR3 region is CATSRGQVSDQPQHF. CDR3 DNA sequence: TGTGCCACCAGCAGAGGGCAGGTCTCGGATCAGCCCCAGCATTTT. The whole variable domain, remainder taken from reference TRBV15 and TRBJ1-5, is DAMVIQNPRYQVTQFGKPVTLSCSQTLNHNVMYWYQQKSSQAPKLLFHYYDKDFNNEADTPDNFQSRRPNTSFCFLDIRSPGLGDTAMYLCATSRGQVSDQPQHFGDGTRLSIL.

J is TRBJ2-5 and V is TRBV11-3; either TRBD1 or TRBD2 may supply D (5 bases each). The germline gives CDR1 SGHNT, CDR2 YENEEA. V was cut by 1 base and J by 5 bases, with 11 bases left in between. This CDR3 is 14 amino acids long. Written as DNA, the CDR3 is TGTGCCAGCAGCTTAGGGGGGTCCGACGAGACCCAGTACTTC. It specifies CASSLGGSDETQYF.

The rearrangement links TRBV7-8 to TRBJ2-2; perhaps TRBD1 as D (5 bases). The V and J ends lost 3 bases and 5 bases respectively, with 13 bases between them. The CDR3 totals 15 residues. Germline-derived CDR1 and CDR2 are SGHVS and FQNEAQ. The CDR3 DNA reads TGTGCCAGCAGCTTGAGCCTAGGGGATACCGGGGAGCTGTTTTTT. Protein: CASSLSLGDTGELFF.

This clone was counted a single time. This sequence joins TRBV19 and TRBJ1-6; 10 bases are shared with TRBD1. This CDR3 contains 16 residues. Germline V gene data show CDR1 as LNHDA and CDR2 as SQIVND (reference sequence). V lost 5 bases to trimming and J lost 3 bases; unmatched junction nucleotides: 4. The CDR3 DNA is TGTGCCAGTAGTTTGACAGGGGGCGGCTATAATTCACCCCTCCACTTT. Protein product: CASSLTGGGYNSPLHF. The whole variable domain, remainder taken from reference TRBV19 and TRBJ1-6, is DGGITQSPKYLFRKEGQNVTLSCEQNLNHDAMYWYRQDPGQGLRLIYYSQIVNDFQKGDIAEGYSVSREKKESFPLTVTSAQKNPTAFYLCASSLTGGGYNSPLHFGNGTRLTVT.

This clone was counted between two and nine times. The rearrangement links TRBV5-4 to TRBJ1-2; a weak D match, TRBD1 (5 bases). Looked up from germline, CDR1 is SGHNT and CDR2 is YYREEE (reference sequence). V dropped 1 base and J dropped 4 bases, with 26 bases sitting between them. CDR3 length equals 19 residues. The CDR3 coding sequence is TGTGCCAGCAGCTTGTTTATGGGGTCCGAGGGTCCGGGACGCTATGGCTACACCTTC. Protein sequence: CASSLFMGSEGPGRYGYTF.

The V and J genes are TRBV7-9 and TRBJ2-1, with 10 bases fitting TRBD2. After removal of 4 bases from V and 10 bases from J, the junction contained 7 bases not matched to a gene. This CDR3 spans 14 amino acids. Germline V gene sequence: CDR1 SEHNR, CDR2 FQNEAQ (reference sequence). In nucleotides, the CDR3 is TGTGCCAGCAGCTCCCAAGCGGGGGGGCGCGAGCAGTTCTTC. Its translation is CASSSQAGGREQFF.